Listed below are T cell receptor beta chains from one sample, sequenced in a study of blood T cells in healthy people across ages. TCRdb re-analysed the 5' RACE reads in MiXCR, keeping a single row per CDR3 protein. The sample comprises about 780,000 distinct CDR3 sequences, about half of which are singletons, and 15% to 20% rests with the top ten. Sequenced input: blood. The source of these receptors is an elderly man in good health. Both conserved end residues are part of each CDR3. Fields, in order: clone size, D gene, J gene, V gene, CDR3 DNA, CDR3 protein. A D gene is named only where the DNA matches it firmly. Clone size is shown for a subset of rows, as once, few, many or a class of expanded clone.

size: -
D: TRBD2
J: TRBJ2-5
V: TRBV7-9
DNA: TGTGCCAGCAGCTTCGGTGCGGGAGGGGCCCAAGAGACCCAGTACTTC
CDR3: CASSFGAGGAQETQYF

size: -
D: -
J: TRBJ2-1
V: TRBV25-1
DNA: TGTGCCAGCAGTGCTTTCGGCGTAAATGAGCAGTTCTTC
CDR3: CASSAFGVNEQFF

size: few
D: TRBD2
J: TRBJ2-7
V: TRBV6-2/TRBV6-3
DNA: TGTGCCAGCATACCGGGACTAGCGGGAGGTAAATACGAGCAGTACTTC
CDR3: CASIPGLAGGKYEQYF

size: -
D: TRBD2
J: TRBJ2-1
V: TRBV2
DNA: TGTGCCAGCAGCACTGCAGCGGGAGGGCCATCGGATAAGCAGTTCTTC
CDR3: CASSTAAGGPSDKQFF

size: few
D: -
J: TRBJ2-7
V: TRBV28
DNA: TGTGCCAGCAGTTTCCCCCCGGGACCTCATAAGGAGCAGTACTTC
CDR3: CASSFPPGPHKEQYF

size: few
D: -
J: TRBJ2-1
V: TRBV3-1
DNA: TGTGCCAGCAGCCAAGGAGCGGCACAGAATGAGCAGTTCTTC
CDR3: CASSQGAAQNEQFF

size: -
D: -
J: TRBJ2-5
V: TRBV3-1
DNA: TGTGCCAGCAGCCAAGATGTAGATCAAGAGACCCAGTACTTC
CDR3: CASSQDVDQETQYF

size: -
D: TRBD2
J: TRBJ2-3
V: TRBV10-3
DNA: TGTGCCATCAGTGACAGAGCGGGAGATCCAGATACGCAGTATTTT
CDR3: CAISDRAGDPDTQYF

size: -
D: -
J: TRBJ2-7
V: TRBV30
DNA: TGTGCCTGGAGTGTAAGGGGGGGACGGATAGGCAGAGGGGAAAACTACGAGCAGTACTTC
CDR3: CAWSVRGGRIGRGENYEQYF

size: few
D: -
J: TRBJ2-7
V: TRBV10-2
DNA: TGCGCCAGCAGTGAGTTTACCGGGATCTCCTCCGAGCAGTACTTC
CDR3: CASSEFTGISSEQYF

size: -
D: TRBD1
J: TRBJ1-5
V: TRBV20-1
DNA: TGCAGTGCCCTTAAGACAGGGTATAGCAATCAGCCCCAGCATTTT
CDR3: CSALKTGYSNQPQHF

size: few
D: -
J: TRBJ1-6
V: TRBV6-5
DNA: TGTGCCAGCAGACCTGGGGGGGATTCACCCCTCCACTTT
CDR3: CASRPGGDSPLHF

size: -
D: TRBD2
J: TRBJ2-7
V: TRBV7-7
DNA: TGTGCCAGCAGCTTAAATCCTAGCGGCGAGCAGTACTTC
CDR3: CASSLNPSGEQYF

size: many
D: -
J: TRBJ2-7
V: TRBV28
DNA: TGTGCCAGCAGTTTGCTCTCGGACGGAGAGCAGTACTTC
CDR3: CASSLLSDGEQYF

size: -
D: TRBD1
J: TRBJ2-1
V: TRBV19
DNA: TGTGCCAGTAGATTGACAGGGGGCTCCTACAATGAGCAGTTCTTC
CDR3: CASRLTGGSYNEQFF

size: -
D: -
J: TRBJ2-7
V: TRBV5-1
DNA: TGCGCCAGCAGCGTGCAGGGACCTACCTACGAGCAGTACTTC
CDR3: CASSVQGPTYEQYF

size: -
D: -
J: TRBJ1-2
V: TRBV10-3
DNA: TGTGCCATCAGTGGGACAGTTTATGGCTACACCTTC
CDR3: CAISGTVYGYTF

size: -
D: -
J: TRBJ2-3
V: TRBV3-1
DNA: TGTGCCAGCAGCCGAATAAGAGATACGCAGTATTTT
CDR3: CASSRIRDTQYF

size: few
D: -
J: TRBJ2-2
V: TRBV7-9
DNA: TGTGCCAGCAGCTTAGGGATCGTAAGCGACGACGGGGAGCTGTTTTTT
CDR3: CASSLGIVSDDGELFF

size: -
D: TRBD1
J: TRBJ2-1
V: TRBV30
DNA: TGTGCCTGGACCCGGGACAGGGACTACAATGAGCAGTTCTTC
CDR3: CAWTRDRDYNEQFF

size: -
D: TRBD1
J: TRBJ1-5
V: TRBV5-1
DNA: TGCGCCAGCAGCATAGAGACAGGGGTACAGCCCCAGCATTTT
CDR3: CASSIETGVQPQHF

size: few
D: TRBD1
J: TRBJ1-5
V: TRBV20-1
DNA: TGCAGTGCTAGGGCCGGGACAGGGGTTAATCAGCCCCAGCATTTT
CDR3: CSARAGTGVNQPQHF

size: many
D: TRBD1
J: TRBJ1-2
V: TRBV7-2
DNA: TGTGCCAGCAGCTTAGCCCGGACAGGGGGCGCCCCTTACACCTTC
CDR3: CASSLARTGGAPYTF

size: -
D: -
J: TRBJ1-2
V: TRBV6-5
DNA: TGTGCCAGCAGTTACTCAATTTCCATCTATGGCTACACCTTC
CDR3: CASSYSISIYGYTF

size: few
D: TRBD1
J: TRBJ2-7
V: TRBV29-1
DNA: TGCAGCGTTGGACAGGGGACGGGCGAGCAGTACTTC
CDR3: CSVGQGTGEQYF

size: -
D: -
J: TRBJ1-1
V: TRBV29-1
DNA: TGCAGCGTTGAGGTAGGGGTGAACACTGAAGCTTTCTTT
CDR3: CSVEVGVNTEAFF

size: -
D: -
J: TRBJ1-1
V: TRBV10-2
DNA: TGCGCCAGCACGCTCTGGAAGAACACTGAAGCTTTCTTT
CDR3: CASTLWKNTEAFF

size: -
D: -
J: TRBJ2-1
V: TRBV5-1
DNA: TGCACCAGCAGCGCGGGACCAACCAACGATGAGCAGTTCTTC
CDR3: CTSSAGPTNDEQFF

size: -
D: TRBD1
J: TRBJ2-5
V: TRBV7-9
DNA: TGTGCCAGCAGCTTAGCTCGGACAGGGGGGTTTGAGACCCAGTACTTC
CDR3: CASSLARTGGFETQYF

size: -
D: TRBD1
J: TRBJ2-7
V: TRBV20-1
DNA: TGCAGTGCTCCACCGGGACAGGGTTACGACGAGCAGTACTTC
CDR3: CSAPPGQGYDEQYF

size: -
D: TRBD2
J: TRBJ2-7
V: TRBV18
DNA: TGTGCCAGCTCACCGCCTTTTGGACTAGCGGGAGTTGGTTACGAGCAGTACTTC
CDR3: CASSPPFGLAGVGYEQYF

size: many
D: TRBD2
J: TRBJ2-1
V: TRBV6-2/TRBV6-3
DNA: TGTGCCAGCGGAAAGGGACTAGCGCAACTACACTCCTACAATGAGCAGTTCTTC
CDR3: CASGKGLAQLHSYNEQFF

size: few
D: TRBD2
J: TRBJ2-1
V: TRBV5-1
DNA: TGCGCCAGCAGCTTGGCCCCAGCGGGAGTAGGTAATGAGCAGTTCTTC
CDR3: CASSLAPAGVGNEQFF

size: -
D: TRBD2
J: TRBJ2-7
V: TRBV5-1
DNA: TGCGCCAGCAGCGGGTTGAGCGTTAGCGGGGGGCGAAGCTCCTACGAGCAGTACTTC
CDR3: CASSGLSVSGGRSSYEQYF

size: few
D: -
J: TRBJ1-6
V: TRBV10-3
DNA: TGTGCCATCAGTGAGGGAAGGAATTCACCCCTCCACTTT
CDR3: CAISEGRNSPLHF

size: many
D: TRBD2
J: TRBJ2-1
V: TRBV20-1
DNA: TGCAGTGCTTTCACTTTTAGCGGGGGGACCTACAATGAGCAGTTCTTC
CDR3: CSAFTFSGGTYNEQFF

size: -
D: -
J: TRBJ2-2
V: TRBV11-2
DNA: TGTGCCAGCAGCTTTTTGAGGACCCATCCCACCGGGGAGCTGTTTTTT
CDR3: CASSFLRTHPTGELFF

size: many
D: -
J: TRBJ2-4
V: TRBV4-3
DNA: TGCGCCAGCAGCCAAGATTATCGCACAGGCTTAGCCAAAAACATTCAGTACTTC
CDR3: CASSQDYRTGLAKNIQYF

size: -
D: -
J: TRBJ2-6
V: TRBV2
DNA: TGTGCCAGCAGTGAAGCGCTAGGGGCTGGGGCCAACGTCCTGACTTTC
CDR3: CASSEALGAGANVLTF

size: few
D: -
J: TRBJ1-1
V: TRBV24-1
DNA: TGTGCCACCAGTGCACAGCCGAACACTGAAGCTTTCTTT
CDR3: CATSAQPNTEAFF